One sample yielded the 25 T cell receptor beta chains listed below, sequenced in a study of blood T cells in healthy people across ages. Next came a second PCR, run for roughly 6 to 11 cycles, which used a sample-barcoded 5' primer along with a J-beta primer mix. TCRdb ran MiXCR on the 5' RACE reads and lists one entry per CDR3 protein. The data hold 1.5 million to 1.8 million distinct CDR3 sequences, with approximately 42% observed a single time. Sequencing was carried out using blood. All receptors derive from a woman between 18 and 29 years old in good health.

The chain links TRBV28 to TRBJ2-7, with 7 bases that match TRBD2. This CDR3 comprises 14 residues. V lost 1 base and J lost 4; bases outside the gene matches: 4. Germline values: CDR1 MDHEN, CDR2 SYDVKM. CDR3 bases: TGTGCCAGCAGTTTATTAGCCGGGAGGTACGAGCAGTACTTC. The encoded protein is CASSLLAGRYEQYF.

J is TRBJ2-7 and V is TRBV10-3; unclear D gene. CDR1 is ENHRY, CDR2 SYGVKD, per germline. V was cut by 10 bases and J by 0 bases, with 16 bases left in between. The CDR3 runs 14 residues. Written as DNA, the CDR3 is TGTGCCACTTTGGCGCAGTCAAGCTCCTACGAGCAGTACTTC. Protein: CATLAQSSSYEQYF.

This clonotype has a handful of counts. This chain joins TRBV4-1 and TRBJ2-1; TRBD2 might be the D (5 bases). V dropped 0 bases and J dropped 9 bases, with 12 bases sitting between them. CDR1 is MGHRA and CDR2 is YSYEKL in the germline V gene. This CDR3 spans 14 amino acids. The CDR3 coding sequence is TGCGCCAGCAGCCAAGAATTCGGGAAGGGTGAGCAGTTCTTC. Amino acid sequence: CASSQEFGKGEQFF.

The DNA for the CDR3 is TGCGCCAGCAGCCTTAGCCTAGCGGGTTCCCAAGAGACCCAGTACTTC. Translation: CASSLSLAGSQETQYF. This chain links TRBV4-3 with TRBJ2-5; the match to TRBD2 covers 8 bases. This CDR3 comprises 16 residues. The V segment lost 4 bases and the J segment 1 base; nucleotides outside the gene matches: 8. Germline CDR1 is LGHNA and CDR2 is YSLEER.

The V call is TRBV12-3 or TRBV12-4, the J call TRBJ2-7; TRBD2 matches 12 bases. The CDR3 length is 14 residues. V dropped 5 bases and J dropped 5; count of bases not matched to a gene: 4. The CDR3 nucleotides are TGTGCCAGCAGTCGACTAGCGGGAGAACACGAGCAGTACTTC. It is translated as CASSRLAGEHEQYF.

This clonotype was recorded a few times. A clone one base away is much larger, so this may be a read error. The chain links TRBV7-9 to TRBJ1-1, with D tentatively TRBD1 (5 bases). Germline V gives CDR1 SEHNR, CDR2 FQNEAQ (reference sequence). CDR3 size: 14 residues. The CDR3 loop reads CAGSLGDLNTEAFF. CDR3 coding DNA: TGTGCCGGCAGCTTAGGGGACCTGAACACTGAAGCTTTCTTT.

This chain uses TRBV20-1 with TRBJ2-2; TRBD2 agrees at 8 bases. The CDR3 runs 14 residues. V was clipped by 1 base and J by 7 bases; unmatched bases: 5. Germline CDR1 DFQATT, CDR2 SNEGSKA (reference sequence). This chain's CDR3 is CSARAGGRYGELFF. The CDR3 bases are TGCAGTGCTAGAGCGGGGGGGCGGTACGGGGAGCTGTTTTTT.

The genes are TRBV7-8 and TRBJ1-2; D unresolved. Germline V gene sequence: CDR1 SGHVS, CDR2 FQNEAQ. This CDR3 contains 14 residues. V lost 5 bases to trimming and J lost 4 bases, with 14 bases between them. Written as DNA, the CDR3 is TGTGCCAGCAGCGACGGCGGAGCGAGCTATGGCTACACCTTC. It encodes CASSDGGASYGYTF.

The chain carries TRBV27 and TRBJ2-5, with D possibly matching TRBD2 (6 bases). The end of the DNA is better explained by TRBJ2-7, so the J call may be wrong. Germline CDR1 reads MNHEY; CDR2 reads SMNVEV (reference sequence). The CDR3 has 13 amino acids. CDR3 nucleotides: TGTGCCAGCAGTTTATCAGGGGACTTCGAGCAGTACTTC. It codes for CASSLSGDFEQYF.

This clonotype was recorded at least ten times. V usage is TRBV20-1 and J usage is TRBJ2-7; 10 bases are a match to TRBD1. Germline-derived CDR1 and CDR2 are DFQATT and SNEGSKA (reference sequence). The CDR3 loop spans 12 amino acids. The ends lost 5 bases at V and 3 bases at J; junction bases unmatched: 1. The CDR3 nucleotides read TGCAGTGCTCGGACAGGGGGCTACGAGCAGTACTTC. The encoded protein is CSARTGGYEQYF.

The J gene is TRBJ2-3, the V gene TRBV7-8, with 7 positions matching TRBD2. V trimming: 7 bases; J trimming: 4 bases; junction bases outside the gene matches: 8. The CDR3 spans 14 residues. CDR1 and CDR2 (germline): SGHVS, FQNEAQ. Here the CDR3 DNA reads TGTGCCAGCACAGGAGCGGGGTTGTCAGATACGCAGTATTTT. Translating it yields CASTGAGLSDTQYF.

The chain employs TRBV12-3 or TRBV12-4 and TRBJ2-1, with 10 bases aligning to TRBD2. V shed 7 bases and J 7 bases; nucleotides not matched to a gene: 7. The CDR3 loop spans 14 amino acids. CDR3 amino acids: CASTRAGGLNEQFF. CDR3 coding DNA: TGTGCCAGCACCCGAGCGGGGGGGTTGAATGAGCAGTTCTTC.

The rearrangement links TRBV10-3 to TRBJ1-5, with 7 bases aligning to TRBD1. V lost 4 bases to trimming and J lost 4 bases; unmatched junction nucleotides: 4. Looked up from germline, CDR1 is ENHRY and CDR2 is SYGVKD. This CDR3 is 14 amino acids long. This CDR3 reads CAISGDRLNQPQHF. In DNA, the CDR3 is TGTGCCATCAGTGGGGACAGACTGAATCAGCCCCAGCATTTT.

This clonotype has ten or more counts. The chain has TRBV20-1 and TRBJ2-7, with 7 bases matching TRBD1. Germline assignment: CDR1 DFQATT and CDR2 SNEGSKA (reference sequence). Trimming at V came to 5 bases and at J to 0 bases, leaving 16 bases not matched to a gene. CDR3 length equals 17 residues. The CDR3 nucleotides read TGCAGTGCTTTTGACAGGGAATTTTCCAAAAGCTCCTACGAGCAGTACTTC. It yields the protein CSAFDREFSKSSYEQYF.

This clonotype was observed a few times. The chain uses TRBV28 and TRBJ1-2; D gene ambiguous. The germline V gene encodes CDR1 MDHEN and CDR2 SYDVKM. Trimming pared 3 bases from V and 2 bases from J, leaving 25 bases between. This CDR3 has 19 residues. For the CDR3, the DNA is TGTGCCAGCAGTTTCCCCCTCTACAAGGGAAGCGGGCGGAACTATGGCTACACCTTC. Encoded protein: CASSFPLYKGSGRNYGYTF.

This chain joins TRBV9 and TRBJ2-2; D may be TRBD1 (6 bases). CDR1 and CDR2 from the germline V gene are SGDLS and YYNGEE. The CDR3 has 16 amino acids. V was cut by 2 bases and J by 0 bases, with 11 bases left in between. CDR3 coding DNA: TGTGCCAGCAGCGTGGCAGGGGTCACGAACACCGGGGAGCTGTTTTTT. Residues: CASSVAGVTNTGELFF.

V and J are TRBV4-3 and TRBJ2-1, with D possibly matching TRBD2 (6 bases). The germline CDR1 and CDR2 sequences are LGHNA and YSLEER. V dropped 1 base and J dropped 5 bases, with 15 bases sitting between them. There are 16 residues in the CDR3. As DNA, the CDR3 is TGCGCCAGCAGCCAAGGTATATGGCGGGGTCACAATGAGCAGTTCTTC. This codes for CASSQGIWRGHNEQFF.

The gene calls are TRBV29-1 and TRBJ2-5, with 10 bases matching TRBD1. CDR3 length equals 18 residues. V was clipped by 6 bases and J by 2 bases; unmatched bases: 18. From germline, CDR1 is SQVTM and CDR2 ANQGSEA. CDR3 sequence: CSVPNRDRGPLAQETQYF. CDR3 sequence (DNA): TGCAGCGTGCCCAACCGGGACAGGGGCCCATTGGCTCAAGAGACCCAGTACTTC.

The genes are TRBV27 and TRBJ1-5, with TRBD1 identical over 8 bases. With 6 bases clipped from V and 1 base from J, the junction kept 8 bases outside the gene matches. The CDR3 spans 16 residues. From germline, CDR1 is MNHEY and CDR2 SMNVEV (reference sequence). The CDR3 sequence: CASSKTGGVSNQPQHF. In nucleotides, the CDR3 is TGTGCCAGCAGCAAAACAGGGGGAGTAAGCAATCAGCCCCAGCATTTT.

V usage is TRBV6-1 and J usage is TRBJ1-2; D may be TRBD1 (5 bases). This CDR3 is built from 16 residues. The V and J ends lost 8 bases and 8 bases respectively, with 27 bases between them. Germline assignment: CDR1 MNHNS and CDR2 SASEGT. The CDR3 reads CASSPLGEGWFWGYTF. CDR3 nucleotides: TGTGCCAGCTCCCCTCTAGGGGAGGGGTGGTTCTGGGGCTACACCTTC.

V gene TRBV27 combines with J gene TRBJ2-5, with 8 nucleotides matching TRBD2. CDR3 size: 15 residues. The germline gives CDR1 MNHEY, CDR2 SMNVEV (reference sequence). After removal of 7 bases from V and 4 bases from J, the junction contained 11 bases not matched to a gene. CDR3: CASTSLAGRGETQYF. The CDR3 nucleotides read TGTGCCAGCACCTCCTTAGCGGGGCGGGGAGAGACCCAGTACTTC.

This chain connects TRBV2 to TRBJ2-1, with D maybe TRBD2 (6 bases). The CDR3 sequence is 13 residues long. V lost 6 bases and J 7 bases, leaving 13 bases between the germline ends. CDR1 is SNHLY, CDR2 FYNNEI, per germline. CDR3 in amino acids: CASRPREWNEQFF. The CDR3, as DNA: TGTGCCAGCAGGCCCCGGGAGTGGAATGAGCAGTTCTTC.

This clonotype appeared a few times. The gene calls are TRBV27 and TRBJ2-3; 10 nucleotides agree with TRBD2. CDR3 length: 15 amino acids. V lost 3 bases, J lost 6 bases, and 6 bases stayed unmatched. Germline V gene data show CDR1 as MNHEY and CDR2 as SMNVEV (reference sequence). The CDR3 sequence: CASSLMLAGVDTQYF. The CDR3 nucleotides read TGTGCCAGCAGTTTGATGCTAGCGGGAGTCGATACGCAGTATTTT.

This clonotype was detected only a few times. The chain employs TRBV20-1 and TRBJ1-5; no firm D call. The germline V and J ends were trimmed by 6 bases and 4 bases, with 19 bases remaining between them. From germline, CDR1 is DFQATT and CDR2 SNEGSKA (reference sequence). The CDR3 is 15 residues long. CDR3 bases: TGCAGTGCGGGTGGGCTGGCGGACGTTAATCAGCCCCAGCATTTT. Protein: CSAGGLADVNQPQHF.

This sequence joins TRBV20-1 and TRBJ1-2; a weak D match, TRBD1 (6 bases). The CDR3 consists of 16 residues. Germline-derived CDR1 and CDR2 are DFQATT and SNEGSKA (reference sequence). V lost 0 bases and J 5 bases, leaving 19 bases between the germline ends. CDR3 DNA: TGCAGTGCTAGAGATTATCAGGGGCGCATGGGGTATGGCTACACCTTC. This encodes CSARDYQGRMGYGYTF.